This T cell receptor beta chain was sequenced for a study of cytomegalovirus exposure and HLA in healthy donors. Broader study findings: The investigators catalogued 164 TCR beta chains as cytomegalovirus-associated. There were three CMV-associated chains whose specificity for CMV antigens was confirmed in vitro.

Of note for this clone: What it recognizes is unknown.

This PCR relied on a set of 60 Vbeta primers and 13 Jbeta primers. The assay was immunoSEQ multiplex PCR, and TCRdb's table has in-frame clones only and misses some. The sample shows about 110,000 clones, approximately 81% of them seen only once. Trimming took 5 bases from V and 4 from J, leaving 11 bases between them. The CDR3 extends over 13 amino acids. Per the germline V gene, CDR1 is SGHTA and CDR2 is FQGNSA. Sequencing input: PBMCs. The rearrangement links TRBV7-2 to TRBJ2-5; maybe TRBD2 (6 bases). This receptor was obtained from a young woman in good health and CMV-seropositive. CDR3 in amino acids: CASSKRGGETQYF. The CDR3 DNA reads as TGTGCCAGCAGCAAGAGGGGAGGAGAGACCCAGTACTTC.